This note documents a single TCR beta chain sequence. Its antigen is still unknown. These data originate in a study of cytomegalovirus exposure and HLA in healthy donors. Study-wide results and limits: Presence/absence analyses took donor sequencing depth as roughly uniform. A later analysis by the authors found several of the most significant clusters apparently linked to common viral pathogens. TCR beta V- and J-gene trimming, according to a later analysis, was linked to a missense DCLRE1C variant.

Germline-derived CDR1 and CDR2 are MNHEY and SVGAGI. Between the trimmed V and J ends, which lost 2 bases and 2 bases, there was a span of 9 bases. CDR3 length: 14 amino acids. A multiplex PCR was run with 60 Vbeta primers and 13 Jbeta primers. The data were produced by immunoSEQ multiplex PCR, yet TCRdb's version contains in-frame clones alone and is incomplete. The sample consists of roughly 100,000 clones, about 59% of them appearing once. The sequenced sample was PBMCs. V gene TRBV6-5 combines with J gene TRBJ2-5; perhaps TRBD2 as D (6 bases). This sequence was found in a man aged 30 to 45 in good health and CMV-seropositive. As DNA, the CDR3 is TGTGCCAGCAGTTACAGGGCGGGACAAGAGACCCAGTACTTC. Amino acid sequence: CASSYRAGQETQYF.